Below are 28 T cell receptor beta chains sequenced from a single sample in a study of shared clonotypes between healthy human individuals. Sequenced by immunoSEQ multiplex PCR; TCRdb stores in-frame clones only, minus some. This sample carries 550,000 to 650,000 clones, roughly 96% of them seen once, and the ten largest clones take approximately 0.1%. Cells designated naive CD8 were CD45RO-negative and were positively selected for CCR7, with terminally differentiated effector memory CD45RA+ cells excluded. The sequenced sample consisted of naive CD8+ T cells sorted from blood. These receptors all come from a woman aged 25 to 39 in good health.

The DNA for the CDR3 is TGCGCCAGCAGTTTAGGGACAGGGGGAGAGCAGTACTTC. Translated: CASSLGTGGEQYF. The chain has TRBV10-1 and TRBJ2-7; 11 bases fit TRBD1. V shed 5 bases, J shed 7 bases, and the junction held 4 bases outside the gene matches. Germline V gene data show CDR1 as WNHNN and CDR2 as SYGVQD (reference sequence). The CDR3 has 13 residues.

The chain links TRBV28 to TRBJ1-3, with D possibly matching TRBD1 (6 bases). V lost 3 bases and J lost 8, with 14 bases in between. CDR3 length equals 14 residues. The germline gives CDR1 MDHEN, CDR2 SYDVKM. CDR3 DNA: TGTGCCAGCAGTTTTGGGGGCGAAGTTCACACCATATATTTT. Protein sequence: CASSFGGEVHTIYF.

This clone showed up just once. The V call is TRBV30, the J call TRBJ1-1; D gene uncertain. V dropped 0 bases and J dropped 1 base, with 9 bases sitting between them. The CDR3 extends over 14 amino acids. Germline CDR1 is GTSNPN and CDR2 is SVGIG (reference sequence). The CDR3 reads CAWSVSWGNTEAFF. The DNA of the CDR3 is TGTGCCTGGAGTGTGTCGTGGGGGAACACTGAAGCTTTCTTT.

The gene calls are TRBV5-1 and TRBJ2-7; no definite D call. Looked up from germline, CDR1 is SGHRS and CDR2 is YFSETQ. The CDR3 has 13 amino acids. The V end was cut by 4 bases, the J end by 3 bases, with 11 bases between. The DNA of the CDR3 is TGCGCCAGCAGCCCGGACCCGAACTACGAGCAGTACTTC. Translating it yields CASSPDPNYEQYF.

The genes are TRBV2 and TRBJ2-5, with D perhaps matching TRBD2 (6 bases). The end of the DNA fits TRBJ2-7 better, so the J call may be wrong. The CDR3 totals 14 residues. The germline V gene has CDR1 SNHLY and CDR2 FYNNEI. The CDR3 loop reads CASMTGTEAYEQYF. The CDR3 DNA reads as TGTGCCAGCATGACCGGGACTGAGGCCTACGAGCAGTACTTC.

V and J are TRBV7-9 and TRBJ2-7; 9 positions agree with TRBD1. Looked up from germline, CDR1 is SEHNR and CDR2 is FQNEAQ (reference sequence). The trim removed 5 bases at V and 3 bases at J, leaving 11 bases unmatched. CDR3 length: 16 amino acids. CDR3 sequence (DNA): TGTGCCAGCAGCCCCAGACAGGGGGAGAAGGTCTACGAGCAGTACTTC. It is translated as CASSPRQGEKVYEQYF.

The chain combines TRBV4-1 with TRBJ2-7; D is ambiguous. With 0 bases removed from V and 2 bases from J, the gap between germline ends came to 11 bases. The CDR3 contains 15 residues. Germline V gene data show CDR1 as MGHRA and CDR2 as YSYEKL. CDR3: CASSQDRVGTYEQYF. CDR3 bases: TGCGCCAGCAGCCAAGATCGCGTCGGAACCTACGAGCAGTACTTC.

This chain connects TRBV5-6 to TRBJ2-7; D may be TRBD1 (6 bases). V lost 0 bases and J lost 3, with 13 bases in between. Per the germline V gene, CDR1 is SGHDT and CDR2 is YYEEEE. The CDR3 totals 15 residues. As DNA, the CDR3 is TGTGCCAGCAGCTTGGAAGGTGGACAGTACTACGAGCAGTACTTC. Translating it yields CASSLEGGQYYEQYF.

The V call is TRBV27, the J call TRBJ2-2; tentative D call: TRBD2 (6 bases). The CDR3 contains 17 residues. V was trimmed by 2 bases and J by 5 bases, leaving 18 bases between them. Germline V gene lookup returns CDR1 MNHEY and CDR2 SMNVEV (reference sequence). CDR3 sequence reads: CASSLNPGLTLTGELFF. The CDR3 DNA follows: TGTGCCAGCAGTTTAAATCCGGGACTGACGCTGACCGGGGAGCTGTTTTTT.

This sequence joins TRBV10-1 and TRBJ1-1; D remains unclear. The CDR3 has 14 amino acids. Germline CDR1 WNHNN, CDR2 SYGVQD (reference sequence). The germline V and J ends were trimmed by 1 base and 1 base, with 7 bases remaining between them. In DNA, the CDR3 is TGCGCCAGCAGTGAGTATCGGGAGAACACTGAAGCTTTCTTT. Translation: CASSEYRENTEAFF.

This rearrangement joins TRBV2 to TRBJ2-1; D ambiguous. Germline V gene data show CDR1 as SNHLY and CDR2 as FYNNEI. The CDR3 spans 15 residues. With 6 bases removed from V and 0 bases from J, the gap between germline ends came to 12 bases. CDR3 residues: CASRVDFSSYNEQFF. Written as DNA, the CDR3 is TGTGCCAGCAGGGTTGACTTTAGCTCCTACAATGAGCAGTTCTTC.

V usage is TRBV11-2 and J usage is TRBJ2-3; D perhaps matches TRBD2 (6 bases). CDR3 length equals 16 residues. Germline loops: CDR1 SGHAT, CDR2 FQNNGV. Deletions cut 1 base from V and 1 base from J, with 12 bases between. The CDR3 coding sequence is TGTGCCAGCAGCTTAGTCGTAGCTAGCGGCACAGATACGCAGTATTTT. This translates into CASSLVVASGTDTQYF.

The CDR3 region has the DNA TGTGCCACCTCCCCGACAGAACCCTCTTATAACACTGAAGCTTTCTTT. Translating gives CATSPTEPSYNTEAFF. V gene TRBV19 combines with J gene TRBJ1-1; possible D gene TRBD1, 5 bases. Trimming removed 10 bases from V and 2 bases from J, with 23 bases in between. The CDR3 totals 16 residues. The germline gives CDR1 LNHDA, CDR2 SQIVND (reference sequence).

The CDR3 region is CASNPGQGNIYEQYF. The CDR3, as DNA: TGCGCCAGCAATCCCGGACAGGGGAATATCTACGAGCAGTACTTC. J is TRBJ2-7 and V is TRBV10-2; 9 bases agree with TRBD1. The CDR3 totals 15 residues. The V and J ends lost 7 bases and 3 bases, in that order; junction bases with no gene match: 10. Looked up from germline, CDR1 is WSHSY and CDR2 is SAAADI.

Concerning this clone itself: Different DNA sequences within this sample yield the same CDR3. The V gene is TRBV9, the J gene TRBJ2-7, with 10 bases matching TRBD2. V was pared by 0 bases and J by 0 bases, with 0 bases of the junction left unmatched. The CDR3 is 15 residues long. CDR1 SGDLS and CDR2 YYNGEE come from the germline V gene. The chain's CDR3 is CASSVGLAGSYEQYF. In DNA form, the CDR3 reads TGTGCCAGCAGCGTAGGACTAGCGGGCTCCTACGAGCAGTACTTC.

This chain connects TRBV5-6 to TRBJ1-2, with a weak D call TRBD1 (5 bases). CDR1 SGHDT and CDR2 YYEEEE come from the germline V gene. V shed 3 bases and J shed 8 bases, with 14 bases lying between them. This CDR3 has 13 residues. In nucleotides, the CDR3 is TGTGCCAGCAGCTGGGCAGGGTCATGGGGCTACACCTTC. As protein: CASSWAGSWGYTF. The full variable domain, rest sourced from reference TRBV5-6 and TRBJ1-2, is DAGVTQSPTHLIKTRGQQVTLRCSPKSGHDTVSWYQQALGQGPQFIFQYYEEEERQRGNFPDRFSGHQFPNYSSELNVNALLLGDSALYLCASSWAGSWGYTFGSGTRLTVV.

V usage is TRBV7-8 and J usage is TRBJ2-3, with 7 bases that match TRBD2. J was trimmed by 3 bases and V by 5 bases; bases with no gene match: 11. The V gene's germline CDR1 is SGHVS and CDR2 FQNEAQ. The CDR3 totals 16 residues. CDR3 residues: CASSLGREDLTDTQYF. CDR3 sequence (DNA): TGTGCCAGCAGCCTAGGACGGGAGGACCTTACAGATACGCAGTATTTT.

The chain couples TRBV7-9 to TRBJ2-3; 10 positions agree with TRBD2. CDR3 length equals 16 residues. Unmatched junction bases numbered 7, after V lost 5 bases and J lost 2 bases. The V gene's germline CDR1 is SEHNR and CDR2 FQNEAQ (reference sequence). The chain's CDR3 is CASSPRTSGSTDTQYF. CDR3 nucleotide sequence: TGTGCCAGCAGCCCCAGGACTAGCGGTTCCACAGATACGCAGTATTTT.

This rearrangement joins TRBV28 to TRBJ2-1; D uncertain. Trimming cost V 4 bases and J 5 bases, with 6 bases left between them. This CDR3 contains 12 residues. The germline V gene has CDR1 MDHEN and CDR2 SYDVKM. The CDR3 DNA reads as TGTGCCAGCAGTTGGGTAGACAATGAGCAGTTCTTC. Translated, it gives CASSWVDNEQFF.

V gene TRBV19 combines with J gene TRBJ2-1, with 7 positions matching TRBD2. The V and J ends lost 0 bases and 2 bases, in that order; junction bases with no gene match: 7. Germline CDR1 and CDR2: LNHDA and SQIVND (reference sequence). The CDR3 consists of 17 residues. The CDR3 sequence is CASSIDPKRETYNEQFF. Here the CDR3 DNA reads TGTGCCAGTAGTATAGATCCCAAGCGGGAAACCTACAATGAGCAGTTCTTC.

This chain joins TRBV21-1 and TRBJ1-5; the listed D gene, TRBD1, was not tested against the DNA. TRBV21-1 is recorded as a pseudogene. The CDR3 is made up of 13 amino acids. Written as DNA, the CDR3 is TGTGCCAGACAGGGAGATAGCAATCAGCCCCAGCATTTT. It translates to CARQGDSNQPQHF.

V gene TRBV4-1 combines with J gene TRBJ1-5; D uncertain. The V end was cut by 1 base, the J end by 0 bases, with 10 bases between. This CDR3 contains 16 residues. Looked up from germline, CDR1 is MGHRA and CDR2 is YSYEKL. CDR3 loop: CASSQGYSYSNQPQHF. The CDR3 coding sequence is TGCGCCAGCAGCCAAGGATACAGTTATAGCAATCAGCCCCAGCATTTT.

J is TRBJ2-3 and V is TRBV4-1; D remains unclear. Between the trimmed V and J ends, which lost 0 bases and 2 bases, there was a span of 9 bases. Germline-derived CDR1 and CDR2 are MGHRA and YSYEKL. The CDR3 has 15 residues. The CDR3 protein is CASSQDMTVTDTQYF. The CDR3 coding sequence is TGCGCCAGCAGCCAAGATATGACGGTCACAGATACGCAGTATTTT.

This chain joins TRBV29-1 and TRBJ1-5; possible D gene TRBD1, 5 bases. Germline V lookup: CDR1 SQVTM, CDR2 ANQGSEA. The CDR3 contains 14 residues. The ends were cut back, 6 bases at V and 0 bases at J, with 12 bases in the middle. CDR3 coding DNA: TGCAGCGTCACCCAGGGAGGTAGCAATCAGCCCCAGCATTTT. Translated, it gives CSVTQGGSNQPQHF.

This chain links TRBV19 with TRBJ2-7; 7 nucleotides line up with TRBD1. Germline CDR1 LNHDA, CDR2 SQIVND (reference sequence). The CDR3 is 14 residues long. V dropped 2 bases and J dropped 1; count of bases not matched to a gene: 2. The CDR3 sequence: CASSITGASYEQYF. The CDR3 DNA follows: TGTGCCAGTAGTATAACAGGGGCTTCCTACGAGCAGTACTTC. The full variable domain, rest sourced from reference TRBV19 and TRBJ2-7, is DGGITQSPKYLFRKEGQNVTLSCEQNLNHDAMYWYRQDPGQGLRLIYYSQIVNDFQKGDIAEGYSVSREKKESFPLTVTSAQKNPTAFYLCASSITGASYEQYFGPGTRLTVT.

The rearrangement uses TRBV13 and TRBJ2-1, with D hard to call. The V end lost 2 bases, the J end lost 7 bases, and 18 bases lay between the germline ends. Looked up from germline, CDR1 is PRHDT and CDR2 is FYEKMQ (reference sequence). The CDR3 is 16 amino acids. The CDR3 sequence is CASSLSLGDPRNEQFF. As DNA, the CDR3 is TGTGCCAGCAGCTTATCACTCGGAGACCCCAGGAATGAGCAGTTCTTC.

As DNA, the CDR3 is TGTGCCAGCAGTTTAGGGACAGGGCGGGGCTACGAGCAGTACTTC. Its protein is CASSLGTGRGYEQYF. The chain couples TRBV27 to TRBJ2-7; the match to TRBD1 covers 9 bases. J gave up 3 bases and V 2 bases, and 5 bases lay outside the gene matches. From germline, CDR1 is MNHEY and CDR2 SMNVEV (reference sequence). The CDR3 is 15 residues long.

The rearrangement links TRBV10-2 to TRBJ1-2; D unclear. This CDR3 is 15 amino acids long. CDR1 and CDR2 from the germline V gene are WSHSY and SAAADI. The V gene lost 0 bases and the J gene lost 3 bases, with 11 bases spanning the gap. Here the CDR3 reads CASSESAGRYYGYTF. CDR3 nucleotides: TGCGCCAGCAGTGAGTCTGCAGGACGCTACTATGGCTACACCTTC.